This T cell receptor (beta chain) was sequenced during a study of T cell changes during pregnancy in multiple sclerosis. This CDR3 spans 16 amino acids. The V gene's germline CDR1 is MDHEN and CDR2 SYDVKM. J gave up 1 base and V 5 bases, and 6 bases lay outside the gene matches. Clones were read by immunoSEQ multiplex PCR, and TCRdb kept only the in-frame ones, dropping some. The sample gives approximately 58,000 clones, roughly 92% of which show up once; approximately 1.4% is in the top ten. The J gene is TRBJ2-2, the V gene TRBV28, with TRBD1 identical over 8 bases. The TCR originated in a female donor with multiple sclerosis, enrolled in a pregnancy study. Sequencing used peripheral blood, obtained in the second trimester of pregnancy. Here the CDR3 reads CASSPPGQGNTGELFF. The DNA of the CDR3 is TGTGCCAGCAGTCCCCCCGGACAGGGGAACACCGGGGAGCTGTTTTTT.